This T cell receptor (beta chain) was documented in a study of blood T cells in healthy people across ages. Study outcomes and limitations: Donor CMV infection status was unknown, possibly confounding age-related changes in expanded clonotypes. Diversity estimates from one million T cells were considered underestimates.

Next came a second PCR, run for roughly 6 to 11 cycles, which used a sample-barcoded 5' primer along with a J-beta primer mix. No fewer than 2.5 million CDR3-containing paired-end reads came from each sample. TCRdb re-derived calls from the 5' RACE reads in MiXCR, one entry per CDR3 protein. The sample records 1.5 million to 1.9 million distinct CDR3 sequences, about 42% being singletons. As concerns this clonotype: As yet, its antigen is unknown.

The CDR3 spans 12 residues. V is TRBV21-1 and J is TRBJ2-1. TRBV21-1 is a recognized pseudogene. The sequencing input was blood. The sequence came from a woman aged 18-35 years in good health. The CDR3 DNA reads as TGTGCCAGCAGCAAGAGTCGAGGTGAGCAGTTCTTC. This codes for CASSKSRGEQFF.